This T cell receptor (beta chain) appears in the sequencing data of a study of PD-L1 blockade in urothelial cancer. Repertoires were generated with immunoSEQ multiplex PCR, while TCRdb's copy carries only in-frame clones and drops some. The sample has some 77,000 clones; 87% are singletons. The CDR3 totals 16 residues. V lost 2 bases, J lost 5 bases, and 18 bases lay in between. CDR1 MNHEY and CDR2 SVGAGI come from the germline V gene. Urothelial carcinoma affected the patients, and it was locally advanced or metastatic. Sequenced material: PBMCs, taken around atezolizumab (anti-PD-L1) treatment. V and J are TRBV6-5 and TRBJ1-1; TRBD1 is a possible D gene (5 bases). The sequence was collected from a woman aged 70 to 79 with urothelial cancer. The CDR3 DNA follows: TGTGCCAGCAGTTACCGAGGCTTCCGGACAAGGACTGAAGCTTTCTTT. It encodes CASSYRGFRTRTEAFF.